This T cell receptor beta chain was captured in a study of response to subunit inactivated influenza vaccine. The sample holds a few counts of this clonotype. Antigen unknown. Germline V lookup: CDR1 MDHEN, CDR2 SYDVKM. The CDR3 is 14 amino acids. Trimming removed 7 bases from V and 4 bases from J; junction bases left unmatched: 9. Study outcomes and limitations: The study's authors posited that every seasonal influenza vaccination enlists few new T cells.

Each CDR3 protein is one row after TCRdb ran MiXCR on the RT-PCR reads. The sample yields around 710,000 distinct CDR3 sequences, approximately 14% seen once. The sequence was obtained from a man in his forties or fifties who received an inactivated influenza vaccine. V and J are TRBV28 and TRBJ2-7; 8 bases line up with TRBD1. Sequencing was performed on PBMCs from blood, taken 14 to 15 days before vaccination. The CDR3 DNA follows: TGTGCCAGCATCGGGACAGGCGCGACGTACGAGCAGTACTTC. Translated: CASIGTGATYEQYF.